The T cell receptor (beta chain) described here comes from a study of blood T cells in healthy people across ages (dated by TCRdb to the mid-2010s). About the full investigation: Template switching captured roughly one uniquely barcoded TCR beta cDNA molecule per two T cells in model experiments. Age-related changes in TCR beta repertoire diversity were measured in the study by deep sequencing normalized with unique cDNA molecular identifiers. Four age groups were formed from the donors: young (average 16 years), middle-aged (approximately 39), aged (62) and long-lived (less than 85). To avoid experimental bias, donors of different ages were randomly spread across the sequencing lanes. For two donors (one aged 18 to 30 and one aged 80 or older), the study analyzed two additional independent replicas of 1 million unique cDNA reads from the same blood draw. The research as a whole found: Bulk unsorted PBMC profiling prevented conclusive comparison of naive and antigen-experienced compartments. Because the CMV infection status of the donors was unknown, age-related changes in expanded clonotypes may potentially have been confounded. Estimates of total diversity from one million sequenced T cells were regarded as lower bounds and underestimates. There was a strong correlation between observed TCR beta diversity and the percentage of naive T cells measured by flow cytometry. Observed TCR beta diversity per million T cells fell roughly linearly with age, and a significant reduction was already apparent by age roughly 41. Compared with the aged group, the long-lived group had more naive CD4+ T cells, fewer expanded clones and increased TCR diversity, suggesting age selection.

The CDR3 sequence holds 16 residues, the cysteine and phenylalanine included. Only the CDR3 portion is preserved as DNA: 48 bases, with reading frame beginning at the first base. CDR1 MNHEY and CDR2 SMNVEV were looked up in the germline V gene (reference sequence). A remark on this clonotype: Its antigen is not yet known. Base qualities were left out, and no much larger clone turns up one base away.

Donors were 40 or so systemically healthy Caucasian individuals from Russia aged about 6 to 100 years. Each donor gave 8 to 10 milliliters of peripheral blood, drawn into EDTA-treated Vacutainer tubes. Ficoll-Paque density-gradient centrifugation was used to isolate PBMCs, with at least 7 million obtained per sample. Trizol reagent was used to extract total RNA from PBMCs, with at least 5 micrograms per sample. Naive CD45RAhigh/CD27high T cell percentages were measured by flow cytometry on a PBMC aliquot from every donor. The library was made by 5' RACE. Sequenced on an Illumina HiSeq 2500. A second 7 to 11 cycle PCR used a sample-barcoded 5' primer and a J-beta primer mix. A template-switch 5' adaptor carrying 12 random nucleotides introduced a unique molecular identifier onto each TCR beta cDNA molecule. At least 3 million CDR3-containing paired-end reads were obtained from each sample. First-strand cDNA was synthesized from all RNA with the Mint cDNA synthesis kit, primed by a TRBC-specific oligonucleotide. Following uracil-DNA glycosylase treatment, all cDNA underwent a first 18-cycle PCR with the universal primers M1SS and BC2_uni_R. The paper's processing steps were these. For normalization, 1 million high-quality reads were randomly selected from each sample, with every read carrying a distinct molecular identifier. Reads sharing molecular identifiers were discarded rather than binned into consensus sequences. MiTCR, with a Q25 quality threshold and the strictest error-elimination algorithm, was used for CDR3 identification, clonotype clustering and error correction. A nonparametric unseen species model using Euler transformation provided a lower-bound estimate of total TCR beta diversity. The public sequencing data were trimmed at Q25 with fastp and processed into clonotypes with MiXCR by TCRdb, which kept only in-frame beta chains. Rows are unified per CDR3 protein, each entry keeping the most common DNA and genes. The V and J calls, along with clone size, are taken from TCRdb and not from the paper's own processing. The sample table lists 700,000 to 900,000 distinct CDR3 sequences, about 55% of them with a count of one. Around 41% of the sample is in the top ten clones.

Recombination connected TRBV27 to TRBJ2-5, and TRBD2 aligns with 15 junction nucleotides. The tail of the sequence fits TRBJ2-4 better, so the J call may be wrong. Material: blood. The TCR was taken from a man older than 75 in good health. In nucleotides, the sequence is TGTGCCAGCAGTGGGACTAGCGGGAGGCCCCTGAACATTCAGTACTTC. Translation gives CASSGTSGRPLNIQYF.